The 8 T cell receptor beta chains in this list originate from one sample, sequenced in a study of blood T cell repertoires in COVID-19. This table comes from immunoSEQ multiplex PCR, and its TCRdb copy is limited to in-frame clones, with some not included. Among 150,000 to 200,000 clones, over 75% were seen once, and the ten largest hold roughly 28%. The sequenced material came from peripheral blood. The receptors were sampled from a woman in her sixties or seventies with acute or convalescent COVID-19.

The chain is built from TRBV18 and TRBJ1-5, with D unresolved. Deletions cut 2 bases from V and 0 bases from J, with 11 bases between. This CDR3 comprises 16 residues. Looked up from germline, CDR1 is KGHSH and CDR2 is LQKENI. The CDR3 spells CASSPSLASSNQPQHF. In DNA, the CDR3 is TGTGCCAGCTCACCAAGTTTGGCCTCTAGCAATCAGCCCCAGCATTTT.

The J gene is TRBJ2-3, the V gene TRBV2, with 12 bases that match TRBD2. From germline, CDR1 is SNHLY and CDR2 FYNNEI. The CDR3 sequence is 15 residues long. V lost 6 bases to trimming and J lost 6 bases; unmatched junction nucleotides: 7. CDR3 nucleotides: TGTGCCAGCAGGCCGCTAGCGGGAGGGCCGGATACGCAGTATTTT. Translation: CASRPLAGGPDTQYF.

The chain uses TRBV9 and TRBJ2-5; D may be TRBD1 (6 bases). The CDR3 is 15 amino acids. Germline assignment: CDR1 SGDLS and CDR2 YYNGEE. Deletions cut 0 bases from V and 3 bases from J, with 12 bases between. The CDR3 is CASSVGTVEEETQYF. In DNA form, the CDR3 reads TGTGCCAGCAGCGTAGGGACAGTGGAGGAAGAGACCCAGTACTTC.

The chain uses TRBV5-6 and TRBJ1-2; D is uncertain. Trimming left V 4 bases short and J 8 bases short, with 21 bases between. CDR1 and CDR2 (germline): SGHDT, YYEEEE. The CDR3 length is 15 residues. The CDR3 sequence: CASSQLDWVYGGYTF. Written as DNA, the CDR3 is TGTGCCAGCAGCCAACTGGACTGGGTCTACGGGGGCTACACCTTC.

The chain links TRBV2 to TRBJ2-2; TRBD1 aligns across 7 bases. CDR3 length equals 14 residues. V lost 10 bases to trimming and J lost 6 bases; unmatched junction nucleotides: 11. Germline V gives CDR1 SNHLY, CDR2 FYNNEI. The CDR3 DNA reads TGTGCCACCCAGTCCGGGACAGTCTCCGGGGAGCTGTTTTTT. It encodes CATQSGTVSGELFF.

V gene TRBV5-1 combines with J gene TRBJ2-3; 7 nucleotides line up with TRBD2. Germline V gene sequence: CDR1 SGHRS, CDR2 YFSETQ. With 0 bases clipped from V and 2 bases from J, the junction kept 6 bases outside the gene matches. CDR3 length equals 16 residues. CDR3 coding DNA: TGCGCCAGCAGCTTGGAGGTAGCGGGCACCACAGATACGCAGTATTTT. Translation: CASSLEVAGTTDTQYF.

Points on this clone: Other DNA sequences from this sample encode an identical CDR3 as well. V is TRBV30 and J is TRBJ2-7, with D possibly matching TRBD2 (6 bases). Germline CDR1 is GTSNPN and CDR2 is SVGIG (reference sequence). V gave up 0 bases and J gave up 3 bases, with 6 bases separating them. This CDR3 spans 12 amino acids. In DNA form, the CDR3 reads TGTGCCTGGAGTGTAGCGGGCTACGAGCAGTACTTC. Protein product: CAWSVAGYEQYF.

A single count supports this clone. This chain connects TRBV5-4 to TRBJ1-3, with a tentative D call TRBD1 (5 bases). The V gene's germline CDR1 is SGHNT and CDR2 YYREEE (reference sequence). V was clipped by 4 bases and J by 4 bases, with 9 bases between them. This CDR3 spans 13 amino acids. CDR3 protein: CASSPGHGNTIYF. The CDR3 DNA sequence: TGTGCCAGCAGCCCCGGACACGGAAACACCATATATTTT.